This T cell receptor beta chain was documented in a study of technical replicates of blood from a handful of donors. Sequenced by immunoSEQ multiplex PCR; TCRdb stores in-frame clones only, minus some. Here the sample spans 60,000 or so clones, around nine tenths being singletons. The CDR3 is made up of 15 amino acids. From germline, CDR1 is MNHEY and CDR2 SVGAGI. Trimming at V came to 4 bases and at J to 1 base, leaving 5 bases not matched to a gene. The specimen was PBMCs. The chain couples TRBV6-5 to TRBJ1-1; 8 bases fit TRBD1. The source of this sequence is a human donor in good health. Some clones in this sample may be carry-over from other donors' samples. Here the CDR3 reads CASSLNDRGNTEAFF. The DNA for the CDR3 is TGTGCCAGCAGTTTAAATGACAGGGGGAACACTGAAGCTTTCTTT.